The entry that follows covers one T cell receptor beta chain sequence. Its cognate antigen is unknown. This record belongs to a study of siplizumab effects on memory and regulatory T cells. Study conclusions and caveats: Naive T cells were seemingly more diverse than memory cells, and major contributions to the alloresponse seemed to be made by them.

Sequencing was performed with immunoSEQ multiplex PCR; in TCRdb, only in-frame clones are kept and a portion is missing. The data contain 110,000 or so clones, around 93% of them singletons. This TCR derives from a human donor in good health. Specimen: CD4+ T cells sorted from blood.

DNA for the CDR3: TGTGCCAGCAGTTACTCGCGCGGGAGGGCCGTTAATGAGCAGTTCTTC. This gives the protein CASSYSRGRAVNEQFF. The rearrangement links TRBV6-5 to TRBJ2-1, with 9 bases that match TRBD2. V lost 0 bases and J lost 7; bases outside the gene matches: 7. This CDR3 region has 16 residues. CDR1 and CDR2 (germline): MNHEY, SVGAGI.